This TCR beta chain was sequenced in a study of blood T cell repertoires in COVID-19 (dated by TCRdb to the early 2020s). General notes on the study: The collaborator samples originated in the United States, Italy and Spain and spanned the acute and convalescent phases of COVID-19. Deeply sampled blood TCRbeta repertoires from subjects exposed to, actively infected with, or recovered from COVID-19 were included in the dataset. A freely available public database, intended as a resource for researchers studying the immune response to SARS-CoV-2, is where the repertoires were released. The material from the prospective study consisted of cDNA or gDNA derived from T cells, B-cell-depleted T cells, or PBMCs. HLA class I and class II types, where available, came from metadata supplied by the sample provider rather than from assay-based typing. The samples were drawn from the first 160 participants of the ongoing ImmuneRACE study and from over a thousand subjects provided by 6 global collaborators. Nearly every sample came with metadata listing a de-identified subject ID, COVID-19 status, age in years and sex. The full study reports these points: The amount of clinical and demographic metadata varied by source and participant and was provided uncurated.

Details on this clone: This receptor's antigen is unknown. Base qualities are missing; no much larger clone stands one base away.

The immunoSEQ Assay, a bias-controlled multiplex PCR, was used to amplify TCRbeta CDR3 regions from genomic DNA. In the original analysis: The number of nucleated cells in each sample was estimated from the amplification of reference gene primers within the assay. To quantify the absolute abundance of each unique TCRbeta CDR3 rearrangement, sequence reads were collapsed and filtered. For each sample, productive Simpson clonality was calculated as the square root of Simpson's diversity index over productive rearrangements. Entries here come from immuneACCESS through TCRdb and include only in-frame sequences with V and J called. Some clones fail to appear in such tables; in the studies checked, an unresolved V gene covers under half of the shortfall, and the cause of the remainder is unknown. V and J calls and clone size are those listed in that table; D and trimming were worked out from the DNA. Counted in this sample were some 170,000 clones; 60% to 80% of them appeared once. The ten largest make up less than 30% of the sample.

Deletion took 0 bases off V and 6 bases off J, with a span of 12 bases between the germline ends. Reading from cysteine to phenylalanine, the CDR3 counts 15 amino acids. Only the CDR3 portion is preserved as DNA: 45 bases, with reading frame beginning at the first base. In the germline V gene (reference sequence), CDR1 corresponds to LGHDT and CDR2 to YNNKEL. Each collaborating institution followed its own protocols to collect whole blood in K2EDTA tubes. Collaborator samples were shipped for TCRbeta analysis as frozen whole blood, isolated PBMCs, or DNA extracted from either sample type. The chain uses TRBV3-1 (or the pseudogene TRBV3-2) and TRBJ2-1; no D segment can be confidently identified. The sequence was collected from a woman aged 70 to 79 with acute or convalescent COVID-19. Sequenced material: peripheral blood. The sequenced DNA: TGTGCCAGCAGCCAAGATGGAAGACAACTCAATGAGCAGTTCTTC. Translated, this gives CASSQDGRQLNEQFF.